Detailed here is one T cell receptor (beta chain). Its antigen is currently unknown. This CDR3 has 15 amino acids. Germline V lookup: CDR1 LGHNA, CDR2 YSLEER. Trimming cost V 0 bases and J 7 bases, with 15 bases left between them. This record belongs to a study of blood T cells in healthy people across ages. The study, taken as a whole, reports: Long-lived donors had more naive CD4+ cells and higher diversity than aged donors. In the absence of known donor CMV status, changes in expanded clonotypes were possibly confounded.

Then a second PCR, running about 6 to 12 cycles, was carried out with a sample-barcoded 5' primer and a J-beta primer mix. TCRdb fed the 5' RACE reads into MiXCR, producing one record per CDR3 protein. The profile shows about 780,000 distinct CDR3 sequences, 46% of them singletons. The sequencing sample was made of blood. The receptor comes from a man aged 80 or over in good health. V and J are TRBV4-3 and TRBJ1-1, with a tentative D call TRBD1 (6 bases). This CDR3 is CASSQDPGGGLEAFF. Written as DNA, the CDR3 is TGCGCCAGCAGCCAAGATCCGGGTGGGGGGCTTGAAGCTTTCTTT.